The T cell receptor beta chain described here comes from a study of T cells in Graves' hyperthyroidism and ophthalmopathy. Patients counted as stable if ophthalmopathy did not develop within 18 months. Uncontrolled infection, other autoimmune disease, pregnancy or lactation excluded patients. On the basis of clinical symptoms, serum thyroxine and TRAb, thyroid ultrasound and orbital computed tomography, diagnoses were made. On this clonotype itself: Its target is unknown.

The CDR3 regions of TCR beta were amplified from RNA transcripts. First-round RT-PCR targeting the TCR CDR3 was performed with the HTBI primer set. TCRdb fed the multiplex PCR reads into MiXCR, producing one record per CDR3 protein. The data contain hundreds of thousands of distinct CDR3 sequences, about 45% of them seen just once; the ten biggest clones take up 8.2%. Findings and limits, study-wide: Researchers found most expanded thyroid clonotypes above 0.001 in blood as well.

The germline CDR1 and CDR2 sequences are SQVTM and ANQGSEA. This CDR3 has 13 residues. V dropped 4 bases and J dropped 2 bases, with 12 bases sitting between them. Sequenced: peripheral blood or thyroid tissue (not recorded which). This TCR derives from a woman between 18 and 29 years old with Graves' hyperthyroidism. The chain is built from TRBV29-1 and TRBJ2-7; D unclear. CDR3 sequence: CSVVWVGTYEQYF. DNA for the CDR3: TGCAGCGTTGTTTGGGTGGGAACCTACGAGCAGTACTTC.